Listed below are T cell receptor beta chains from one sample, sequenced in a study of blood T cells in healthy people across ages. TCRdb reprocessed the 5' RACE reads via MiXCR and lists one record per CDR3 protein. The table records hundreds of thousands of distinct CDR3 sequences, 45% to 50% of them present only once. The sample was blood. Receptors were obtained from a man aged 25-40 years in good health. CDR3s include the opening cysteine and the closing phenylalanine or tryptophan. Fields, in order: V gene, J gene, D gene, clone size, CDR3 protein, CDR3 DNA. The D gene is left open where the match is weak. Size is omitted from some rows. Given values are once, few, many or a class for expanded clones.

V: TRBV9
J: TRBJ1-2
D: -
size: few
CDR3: CASSAGPQGNYGYTF
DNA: TGTGCCAGCAGCGCAGGACCGCAGGGGAACTATGGCTACACCTTC

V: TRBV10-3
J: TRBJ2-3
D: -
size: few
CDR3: CAISDLRAASTDTQYF
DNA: TGTGCCATCAGTGACCTTAGGGCCGCTAGCACAGATACGCAGTATTTT

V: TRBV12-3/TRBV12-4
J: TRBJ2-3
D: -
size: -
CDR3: CASSRKSDGRTDTQYF
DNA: TGTGCCAGCAGCCGAAAGTCGGACGGCCGCACAGATACGCAGTATTTT

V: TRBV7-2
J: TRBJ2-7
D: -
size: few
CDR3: CASSPTVMGYEQYF
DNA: TGTGCCAGCAGCCCGACGGTAATGGGTTACGAGCAGTACTTC

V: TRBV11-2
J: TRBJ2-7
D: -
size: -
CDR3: CASSQRGGGYNEQYF
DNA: TGTGCCAGCAGCCAAAGAGGGGGAGGGTACAATGAGCAGTACTTC

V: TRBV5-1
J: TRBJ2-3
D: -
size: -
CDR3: CASSTEGSDTQYF
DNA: TGCGCCAGCAGCACCGAGGGGTCAGATACGCAGTATTTT

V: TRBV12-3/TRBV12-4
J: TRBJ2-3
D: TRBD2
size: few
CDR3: CASRSGGATDTQYF
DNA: TGTGCCAGCAGATCGGGGGGGGCCACAGATACGCAGTATTTT

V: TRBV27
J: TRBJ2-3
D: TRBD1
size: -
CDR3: CASSKSRDRVSETDTQYF
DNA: TGTGCCAGCAGTAAATCCCGGGACAGGGTTTCCGAAACAGATACGCAGTATTTT

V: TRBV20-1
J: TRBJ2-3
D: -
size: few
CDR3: CSARDLSAYTQYF
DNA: TGCAGTGCTAGAGATCTGTCGGCATATACGCAGTATTTT

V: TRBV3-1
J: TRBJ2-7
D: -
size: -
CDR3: CASSQDPGSHEQYF
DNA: TGTGCCAGCAGCCAAGACCCGGGCTCCCACGAGCAGTACTTC

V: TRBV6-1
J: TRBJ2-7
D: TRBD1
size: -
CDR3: CASRMTGGYEQYF
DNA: TGTGCCAGCAGAATGACAGGGGGCTACGAGCAGTACTTC

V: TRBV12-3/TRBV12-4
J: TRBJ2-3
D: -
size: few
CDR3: CASSSTDGQDTQYF
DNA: TGTGCCAGCAGTTCCACCGATGGACAGGATACGCAGTATTTT

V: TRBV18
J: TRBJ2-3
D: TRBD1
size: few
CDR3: CASSLRDRPTDTQYF
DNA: TGTGCCAGCTCACTTCGGGACAGGCCCACAGATACGCAGTATTTT

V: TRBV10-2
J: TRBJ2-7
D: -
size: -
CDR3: CASRGDTSVAYEQYF
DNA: TGCGCCAGCAGGGGTGACACGAGTGTCGCCTACGAGCAGTACTTC

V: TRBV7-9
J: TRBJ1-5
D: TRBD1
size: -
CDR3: CACSSQGDPRQPQHF
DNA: TGTGCCTGCAGCTCTCAGGGGGATCCGCGACAGCCCCAGCATTTT

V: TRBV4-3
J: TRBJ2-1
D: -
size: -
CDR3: CASSQRGNTYNEQFF
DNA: TGCGCCAGCAGCCAAAGGGGGAACACCTACAATGAGCAGTTCTTC

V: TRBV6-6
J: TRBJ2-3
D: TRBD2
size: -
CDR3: CASSYAAGGQDTQYF
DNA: TGTGCCAGCAGTTACGCAGCGGGGGGTCAAGATACGCAGTATTTT

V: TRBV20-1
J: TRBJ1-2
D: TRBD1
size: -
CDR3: CSASGPRQGSGYTF
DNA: TGCAGTGCTAGCGGTCCGAGACAGGGGTCTGGCTACACCTTC

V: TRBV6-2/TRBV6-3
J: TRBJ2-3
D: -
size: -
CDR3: CASSYVWTNTDTQYF
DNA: TGTGCCAGCAGTTACGTCTGGACCAACACAGATACGCAGTATTTT

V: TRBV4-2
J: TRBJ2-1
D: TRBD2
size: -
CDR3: CASSQGGRRDEQFF
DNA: TGTGCCAGCAGCCAAGGCGGGAGGCGGGATGAGCAGTTCTTC

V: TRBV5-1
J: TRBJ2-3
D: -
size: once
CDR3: CASSLAGGTVSTDTQYF
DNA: TGCGCCAGCAGCTTGGCCGGGGGAACAGTGAGCACAGATACGCAGTATTTT

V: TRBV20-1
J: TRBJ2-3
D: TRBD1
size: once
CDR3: CSEGRHGTATQYF
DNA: TGCAGTGAAGGGCGGCATGGGACAGCTACGCAGTATTTT

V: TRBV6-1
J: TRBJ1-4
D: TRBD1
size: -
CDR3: CASSWTGDVGEKLFF
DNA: TGTGCCAGCAGTTGGACAGGGGATGTAGGTGAAAAACTGTTTTTT

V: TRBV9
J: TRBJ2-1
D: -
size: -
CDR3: CASSVGGEQFF
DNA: TGTGCCAGCAGCGTAGGGGGAGAGCAGTTCTTC

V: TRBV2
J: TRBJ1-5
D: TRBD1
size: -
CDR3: CASSVGQAFNQPQHF
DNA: TGTGCCAGCAGTGTCGGACAGGCCTTCAATCAGCCCCAGCATTTT

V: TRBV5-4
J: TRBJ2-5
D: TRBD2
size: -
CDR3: CASSTRGLGQETQYF
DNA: TGTGCCAGCAGCACCCGAGGACTAGGCCAAGAGACCCAGTACTTC

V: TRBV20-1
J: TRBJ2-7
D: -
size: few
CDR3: CSARGGAPYEQYF
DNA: TGCAGTGCCAGAGGAGGGGCCCCTTACGAGCAGTACTTC

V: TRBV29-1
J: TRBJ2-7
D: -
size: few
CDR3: CSVTGSGDEQYF
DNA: TGCAGCGTCACGGGGTCGGGCGACGAGCAGTACTTC

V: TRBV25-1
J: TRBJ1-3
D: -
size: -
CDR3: CASSEAGRGKGNTIYF
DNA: TGTGCCAGCAGTGAAGCGGGGCGGGGGAAGGGAAACACCATATATTTT

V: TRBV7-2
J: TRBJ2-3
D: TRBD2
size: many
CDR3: CASSPGLAGDTQYF
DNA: TGTGCCAGCTCACCCGGACTAGCCGGAGATACGCAGTATTTT

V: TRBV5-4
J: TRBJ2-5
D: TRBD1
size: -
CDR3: CASSSADREKETQYF
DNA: TGTGCCAGCAGCTCGGCTGACAGGGAGAAAGAGACCCAGTACTTC

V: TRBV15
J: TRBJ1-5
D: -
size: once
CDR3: CATSREAQLGGPQHF
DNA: TGTGCCACCAGCAGAGAGGCACAGCTGGGTGGCCCCCAGCATTTT

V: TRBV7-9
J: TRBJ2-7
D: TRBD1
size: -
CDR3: CASSISGTGAEQYF
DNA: TGTGCCAGCAGCATCTCAGGGACAGGGGCCGAGCAGTACTTC

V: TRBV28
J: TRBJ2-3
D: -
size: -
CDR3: CASSFLGQTVGADTQYF
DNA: TGTGCCAGCAGTTTTCTTGGCCAGACAGTGGGGGCAGATACGCAGTATTTT

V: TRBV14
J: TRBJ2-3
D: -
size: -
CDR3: CASIQAGASPDTQYF
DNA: TGTGCCAGCATCCAAGCCGGGGCCTCACCCGATACGCAGTATTTT

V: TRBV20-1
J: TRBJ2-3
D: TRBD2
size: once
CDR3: CSARSGGALLNTQYF
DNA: TGCAGTGCTAGATCCGGGGGGGCCCTCTTGAATACGCAGTATTTT

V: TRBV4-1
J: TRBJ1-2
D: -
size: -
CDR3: CASSQGGTHYGYTF
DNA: TGCGCCAGCAGCCAAGGGGGGACTCACTATGGCTACACCTTC

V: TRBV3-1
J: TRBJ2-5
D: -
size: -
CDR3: CASSQSPGARDQYF
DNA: TGTGCCAGCAGCCAGTCTCCCGGGGCACGAGACCAGTACTTC

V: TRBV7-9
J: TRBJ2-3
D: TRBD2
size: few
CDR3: CASSLRPGGGGDTQYF
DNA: TGTGCCAGCAGCTTAAGGCCGGGGGGGGGCGGAGATACGCAGTATTTT

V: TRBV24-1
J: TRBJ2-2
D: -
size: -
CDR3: CATSDLGGSGELFF
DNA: TGTGCCACCAGTGATTTAGGAGGGTCCGGGGAGCTGTTTTTT

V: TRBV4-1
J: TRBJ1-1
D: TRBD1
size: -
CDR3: CASSQRDSQAEAFF
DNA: TGCGCCAGCAGCCAGAGGGACAGTCAAGCTGAAGCTTTCTTT

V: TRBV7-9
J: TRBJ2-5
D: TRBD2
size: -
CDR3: CASSSPGLSGAQYF
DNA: TGTGCCAGCAGCTCCCCGGGACTGAGCGGGGCGCAGTACTTC

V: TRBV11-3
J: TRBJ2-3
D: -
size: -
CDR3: CASSSIVGNTQYF
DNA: TGTGCCAGCAGCTCAATAGTGGGTAATACGCAGTATTTT

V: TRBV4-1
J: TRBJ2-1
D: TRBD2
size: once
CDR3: CASRGLAGNEQFF
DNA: TGCGCCAGCAGGGGACTAGCGGGGAATGAGCAGTTCTTC

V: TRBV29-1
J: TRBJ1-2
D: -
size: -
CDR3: CSMGGRREDYGYTF
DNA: TGCAGCATGGGGGGTCGCAGGGAAGACTATGGCTACACCTTC

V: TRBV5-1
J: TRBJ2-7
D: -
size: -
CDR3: CASSLAGEIPYEQYF
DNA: TGCGCCAGCAGCTTGGCCGGGGAAATCCCCTACGAGCAGTACTTC

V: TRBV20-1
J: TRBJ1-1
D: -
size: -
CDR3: CNAARQQNTEAFF
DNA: TGCAATGCCGCTCGGCAGCAGAACACTGAAGCTTTCTTT

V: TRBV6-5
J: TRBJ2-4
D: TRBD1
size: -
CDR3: CASRSGTGGKDIQYF
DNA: TGTGCCAGCAGGTCAGGGACAGGGGGAAAGGACATTCAGTACTTC

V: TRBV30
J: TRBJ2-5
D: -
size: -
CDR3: CAWGDWFQETQYF
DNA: TGTGCCTGGGGGGACTGGTTCCAAGAGACCCAGTACTTC

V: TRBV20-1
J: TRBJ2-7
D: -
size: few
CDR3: CSASQPSSSYEQYF
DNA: TGCAGTGCTAGTCAACCGTCGAGCTCCTACGAGCAGTACTTC

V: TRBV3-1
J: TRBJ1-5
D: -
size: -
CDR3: CASSQDGNRVGQPQHF
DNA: TGTGCCAGCAGCCAAGATGGAAACAGGGTTGGTCAGCCCCAGCATTTT